This entry describes one TCR beta chain. Its target is unknown. CDR1 is SEHNR, CDR2 FQNEAQ, per germline (reference sequence). After removal of 5 bases from V and 5 bases from J, the junction contained 16 bases not matched to a gene. The CDR3 totals 17 residues. The record originates from a study of shared clonotypes between healthy human individuals. Study observations and caveats: Among donors, clonotype sharing was expected to be affected by sequencing depth.

Profiling relied on immunoSEQ multiplex PCR, and the TCRdb table lists in-frame clones only, not all of them. The sample has about 1.1 million clones; 70% to 80% are singletons. The sequence derives from a man in his late teens or twenties in good health. Some clones in this sample may be carry-over from other donors' samples. Material: memory CD4+ T cells from PBMCs. As to subset: CD45RA-negative fraction. V and J are TRBV7-9 and TRBJ2-5, with 8 bases that match TRBD1. CDR3 residues: CASSQRTGRVGYETQYF. In DNA form, the CDR3 reads TGTGCCAGCAGCCAGCGGACAGGGCGTGTTGGTTATGAGACCCAGTACTTC.